This T cell receptor beta chain was sequenced in a study of T cells in Graves' hyperthyroidism and ophthalmopathy. This clonotype came up a few times. Amplification yielded TCR beta CDR3 regions, with RNA transcripts as the source. An initial round of RT-PCR targeting the TCR CDR3 relied on the HTBI primer set. TCRdb reprocessed the multiplex PCR reads with MiXCR, giving one entry per CDR3 protein. The table records 300,000 to 400,000 distinct CDR3 sequences, roughly a fifth of them present only once. Those with hyperthyroidism were 18 to 65 years old, newly diagnosed, and ill for under 2 months. The source of the PBMCs was around 10 ml of fresh peripheral blood. This CDR3 spans 18 amino acids. Germline CDR1 reads SEHNR; CDR2 reads FQNEAQ (reference sequence). Trimming pared 1 base from V and 0 bases from J, leaving 18 bases between.

The rearrangement uses TRBV7-9 and TRBJ1-1; tentatively, D is TRBD1 (6 bases). Input material: blood. This clonotype originated in a woman in her forties or fifties with Graves' hyperthyroidism. CDR3 protein: CASSLGSTRGGMNTEAFF. The CDR3, as DNA: TGTGCCAGCAGCTTAGGTTCGACAAGGGGGGGCATGAACACTGAAGCTTTCTTT.